This T cell receptor beta chain was recovered during a study of identifying expanded T cells in peripheral blood. The protocol was immunoSEQ multiplex PCR, while the TCRdb copy is restricted to in-frame clones and leaves out a portion. The sample lists 95,000 to 100,000 clones; 87% were seen once. Study conclusions and caveats: Over approximately two and four weeks, about 17 and 20 clones changed, versus 1.2 between replicates. Approximately two-week clone count variance significantly increased as total template count grew.

Details on this clone: What it binds is not known.

This CDR3 comprises 13 residues. V shed 1 base and J shed 3 bases, with 7 bases lying between them. Germline loops: CDR1 MNHEY, CDR2 SMNVEV (reference sequence). This chain joins TRBV27 and TRBJ2-7, with D unclear. Sequenced material: blood. The clonotype originates from a person between 18 and 75 years old in good health. The CDR3 reads CASSLWRNYEQYF. The CDR3 DNA follows: TGTGCCAGCAGTTTATGGCGTAACTACGAGCAGTACTTC.